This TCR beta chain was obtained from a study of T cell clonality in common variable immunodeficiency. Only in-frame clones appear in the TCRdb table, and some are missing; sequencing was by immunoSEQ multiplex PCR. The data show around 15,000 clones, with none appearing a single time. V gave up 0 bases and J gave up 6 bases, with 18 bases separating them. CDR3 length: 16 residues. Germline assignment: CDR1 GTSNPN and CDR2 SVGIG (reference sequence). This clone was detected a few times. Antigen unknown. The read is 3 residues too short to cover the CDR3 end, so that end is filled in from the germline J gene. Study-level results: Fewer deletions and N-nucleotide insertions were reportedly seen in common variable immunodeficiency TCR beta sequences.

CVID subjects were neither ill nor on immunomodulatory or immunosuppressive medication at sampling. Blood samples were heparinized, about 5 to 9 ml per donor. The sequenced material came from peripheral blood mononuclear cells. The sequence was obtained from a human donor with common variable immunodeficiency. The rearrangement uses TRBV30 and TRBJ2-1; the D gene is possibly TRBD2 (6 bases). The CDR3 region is CAWSVFRARRGNEQFF. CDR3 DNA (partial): TGTGCCTGGAGTGTGTTTAGGGCGCGGAGGGGCAATGAG.